This note documents a single TCR beta chain sequence. This clonotype appeared many times. The antigen it recognizes is unknown. Nothing much larger sits one base from this clone, and base qualities are not available. According to the study, the label for this sample's time point signals: newly diagnosed GD, antithyroid drugs for less than 3 months. For both TCR sequencing and RNA sequencing, RNA was extracted from PBMCs in TRIzol. Graves' disease was diagnosed according to American Thyroid Association guidelines. The patients came from an endocrinology department in Xi'an, China. From each patient, approximately 9 milliliters of peripheral blood was collected into an EDTA anticoagulant tube. Ficoll Paque Plus density gradient separation was used to isolate PBMCs, and no further T cell sorting was done. RNA quality was checked with an Agilent 2100 Bioanalyzer and agarose gel, and concentration with a NanoDrop 2000.

This sample is drawn from a study of regulatory T cells in long-lasting Graves disease (dated by TCRdb to 2020 to 2023). Notes on the research overall: Patients with newly diagnosed Graves' disease had been on antithyroid drugs for under 3 months. Patients with persistent Graves' disease were compared with patients with newly diagnosed Graves' disease using TCR sequencing and RNA sequencing of peripheral blood. The study was registered as a clinical trial and conducted in China. TCR sequencing covered roughly 13 persistent and some 20 newly diagnosed Graves' disease patients, 33 samples in total.

Paper-wide results and their limitations: The authors noted that the small sample size was a limitation that may lower accuracy. Persistent disease showed preferential use of TRBV28, TRBJ1-2 and TRBJ2-5, whereas newly diagnosed disease favored TRBV20-1 and TRBJ2-1. Patients with persistent disease shared more public clonotypes (approximately 2,500) than newly diagnosed patients did (approximately 1,000). Sequencing and analysis were limited to the TCR beta chain. Peripheral blood alone was examined, since thyroid tissue, which constituted the primary lesion, could not be accessed. Compared with newly diagnosed patients, persistent Graves' disease patients had lower TCR Shannon entropy and fewer highly expanded clones, which suggests clonal expansion.

The CDR3 spans 15 residues, from the cysteine through the phenylalanine. Only CDR3 DNA remains: 45 bases, in frame from the first base. CDR1 and CDR2 (LGHDT, YNNKEL) derive from the germline V gene (reference sequence). The V end loses 4 bases and the J end loses 1 base, and a stretch of 14 bases separates them. The library was generated by multiplex PCR. TCRdb lists the instrument as Illumina HiSeq 4000. CDR3 regions were amplified by Arm-PCR with iRepertoire HTBI primers to construct TCR beta libraries. Before sequencing, the PCR products went through gel purification. In the authors' own workflow: A total of fewer than 65 TRBV and 14 TRBJ segments were identified across samples and were used for gene usage analysis of CDR3 amino acid clonotypes. Filtered high-quality paired reads were merged into contigs using COPE and FqMerger. BLAST was used to align contigs to IMGT TRBV, TRBD and TRBJ reference genes, and CDR3 was defined according to IMGT. Highly expanded clones were defined as clonotypes with a frequency above 0.1%. Repertoire diversity was measured by Shannon entropy, and V-J evenness by the Gini coefficient. Clonotypes shared by more than one individual were considered public. The raw public data were reprocessed by TCRdb itself: fastp quality trimming at Q25, MiXCR clonotype calling, in-frame beta chains only. CDR3 protein duplicates are merged, each entry listing the most common genes and DNA. The authors' filters were not applied to this entry. A total of more than 400,000 distinct CDR3 sequences appear in this sample, 16% of them only once. In total, the top ten clones hold 9.5% to 15% of the sample.

These data also formed part of another study, on T cells in Graves' hyperthyroidism and ophthalmopathy. The second investigation adds: A patient counted as having stable Graves' hyperthyroidism if no progression to ophthalmopathy occurred over 18 months of follow-up. Hyperthyroidism patients were newly diagnosed, had a disease duration of under 2 months, and were aged 18 to 65 years. Exclusion was applied to patients with uncontrolled infections, other autoimmune diseases, pregnancy or lactation. Diagnoses were established on the basis of clinical symptoms, serum thyroxine and TRAb, thyroid ultrasound, and orbital computed tomography. The TCR CDR3 was subjected to a first round of RT-PCR using the HTBI primer set and the Qiagen OneStep RT-PCR kit. Most expanded thyroid clonotypes (frequency above 0.001) were also detected in blood, suggesting blood repertoires may reflect thyroid immune responses. In cross-validation, a model built on a 13 V-J signature told ophthalmopathy apart from stable hyperthyroidism with less than 90% sensitivity and roughly 82% specificity, and in testing the same model reached 80%/75%. During validation, the model predicted progression to ophthalmopathy a median of approximately 6.5 months ahead of onset, with roughly 65% sensitivity and roughly 72% specificity. A discovery cohort of about 96 patients, 43 with Graves' ophthalmopathy and approximately 55 with stable Graves' hyperthyroidism, was used to find distinguishing TCR V-J signatures. Prospective prediction of ophthalmopathy was tested in an independent validation cohort of some 19 hyperthyroidism patients and some 17 patients who later progressed to ophthalmopathy. The 100 discovery patients were randomly divided into training and test sets at a 7:3 ratio. In addition, the study compared T-cell repertoires in thyroid tissue and in blood from five or six Graves' hyperthyroidism patients. After sampling, hyperthyroidism patients received methimazole starting at 30 mg daily, and ophthalmopathy patients received high-dose intravenous methylprednisolone. Libraries were constructed in a second round of multiplex PCR, after which size selection and purification were performed. The libraries were sequenced on an Illumina HiSeq2000 using paired-end 100 bp reads. SOAPnuke was used to process the raw data, with reads discarded if the reads contained adapters or uncalled bases, had a mean Phred below 15, or lacked an exact constant-primer or identifier match. High-quality paired reads were merged with COPE v1.2.5, and unique nucleotide sequences were defined as clonotypes. MiTCR v1.1 was used to align clonotypes to the IMGT TRBV, TRBD and TRBJ reference segments. Analysis was restricted to V-J combinations with a frequency above 0.0001, which covered 99.2% of repertoires. The TCS score was defined as the ratio of F50 (clonal expansion) to E x V (chaos), calculated using BLOSUM62-based TCRdist between CDR3 peptides within each V-J. Welch's t-statistics and random forest reduced around 520 V-J features to 13, which were used in a naive Bayes classifier (R e1071). Sample size was not statistically predetermined, and blinding of investigators to group allocation was not performed. TCR Vbeta CDR3 sequencing of approximately 140 peripheral blood samples (fewer than 45 ophthalmopathy, about 74 hyperthyroidism and around 17 progressor patients) is reported in the paper.

The sequences come from peripheral blood mononuclear cells (PBMCs), collected at new diagnosis, from a patient treated with antithyroid drugs. The TCR sequence derives from a man between 35 and 55 years old with Graves disease. Donor details come from another sample of the same person, matched by shared clones. The V and J genes are TRBV3-1 and TRBJ2-7; 5 matching bases give a weak D call of TRBD1. The CDR3 region has the sequence CASSPWGRESYEQYF. The sequence in DNA is TGTGCCAGCAGCCCTTGGGGCAGGGAATCCTACGAGCAGTACTTC.